Below, 26 T cell receptor beta chains from the same sample are listed, as sequenced in a study of beta chain features in type 1 diabetes. Every bit of the isolated RNA underwent reverse transcription, so sequencing read expressed TCRB transcripts. TCRdb's table, derived via immunoSEQ multiplex PCR, lists solely in-frame clones and lacks some. The sample lists under 500,000 clones; 30% were seen once. Sequencing used naive CD4+ T cells from blood. The source of these receptors is a man between 18 and 35 years old in good health.

This clone appeared once. The V and J genes are TRBV5-4 and TRBJ2-5; possibly TRBD1 for D (6 bases). The ends were cut back, 4 bases at V and 5 bases at J, with 18 bases in the middle. The germline gives CDR1 SGHNT, CDR2 YYREEE (reference sequence). The CDR3 covers 15 residues. Here the CDR3 DNA reads TGTGCCAGCAGCCCGCCGAACAGGGAACAGGAGACCCAGTACTTC. This encodes CASSPPNREQETQYF.

J is TRBJ2-4 and V is TRBV5-1; D is ambiguous. Trimming shortened V by 0 bases and J by 7 bases, and 5 bases separated the two germline ends. CDR1 and CDR2 (germline): SGHRS, YFSETQ. The CDR3 runs 12 residues. The CDR3 loop reads CASSLEMNIQYF. Written as DNA, the CDR3 is TGCGCCAGCAGCTTGGAGATGAACATTCAGTACTTC.

This clone has a handful of counts. The rearrangement uses TRBV12-5 and TRBJ1-1; no reliable D call. From germline, CDR1 is LGHNT and CDR2 FRNRAP. Trimming took 5 bases from V and 8 from J, leaving 12 bases between them. This CDR3 contains 12 residues. The CDR3 DNA sequence: TGTGCTAGTGGTGACATCGGTACAGAAGCTTTCTTT. Protein sequence: CASGDIGTEAFF. The full variable domain, its missing parts supplied by reference TRBV12-5 and TRBJ1-1, is DARVTQTPRHKVTEMGQEVTMRCQPILGHNTVFWYRQTMMQGLELLAYFRNRAPLDDSGMPKDRFSAEMPDATLATLKIQPSEPRDSAVYFCASGDIGTEAFFGQGTRLTVV.

This clone was detected only a few times. V usage is TRBV7-2 and J usage is TRBJ2-4; 7 nucleotides match TRBD1. V was pared by 5 bases and J by 7 bases, with 5 bases of the junction left unmatched. Germline V gene data show CDR1 as SGHTA and CDR2 as FQGNSA. The CDR3 totals 13 residues. CDR3 coding DNA: TGTGCCAGCAGCCCTCGACAGGGTAACATTCAGTACTTC. This encodes CASSPRQGNIQYF.

V usage is TRBV30 and J usage is TRBJ2-1; D remains unclear. The germline gives CDR1 GTSNPN, CDR2 SVGIG (reference sequence). Deletions cut 0 bases from V and 13 bases from J, with 10 bases between. The CDR3 spans 11 residues. The CDR3 is CAWSVRGSQFF. CDR3 DNA: TGTGCCTGGAGTGTACGAGGTAGTCAGTTCTTC.

This clone came up a few times. The chain is built from TRBV7-2 and TRBJ2-2; D may be TRBD2 (6 bases). Germline V gene sequence: CDR1 SGHTA, CDR2 FQGNSA. V was trimmed by 3 bases and J by 3 bases, leaving 23 bases between them. This CDR3 is built from 19 residues. The CDR3 DNA reads as TGTGCCAGCAGCTTGGAAGGAGTAGGCGGGGCCCGGGACACCGGGGAGCTGTTTTTT. Residues: CASSLEGVGGARDTGELFF. The variable domain in full, completed from reference TRBV7-2 and TRBJ2-2, reads GAGVSQSPSNKVTEKGKDVELRCDPISGHTALYWYRQSLGQGLEFLIYFQGNSAPDKSGLPSDRFSAERTGGSVSTLTIQRTQQEDSAVYLCASSLEGVGGARDTGELFFGEGSRLTVL.

This chain links TRBV18 with TRBJ1-1; D gene unclear. This CDR3 comprises 13 residues. V shed 4 bases and J shed 0 bases, with 6 bases lying between them. Germline-derived CDR1 and CDR2 are KGHSH and LQKENI. For the CDR3, the DNA is TGTGCCAGCTCACAGGGTCTGAACACTGAAGCTTTCTTT. Its protein is CASSQGLNTEAFF.

The chain couples TRBV5-1 to TRBJ2-7; 7 nucleotides agree with TRBD2. This CDR3 is 13 amino acids long. Per germline, CDR1 SGHRS and CDR2 YFSETQ. Losses at the gene ends were 4 bases for V and 3 bases for J; bases not matched to a gene: 4. This CDR3 reads CASSRGLLYEQYF. DNA of the CDR3: TGCGCCAGCAGCAGGGGACTACTCTACGAGCAGTACTTC.

V is TRBV10-3 and J is TRBJ1-2, with D maybe TRBD1 (6 bases). Germline values: CDR1 ENHRY, CDR2 SYGVKD. The CDR3 covers 15 residues. Deletions cut 2 bases from V and 6 bases from J, with 16 bases between. The CDR3 DNA sequence: TGTGCCATCAGTGAGGCCATGGACAGTGATCATGGCTACACCTTC. Encoded protein: CAISEAMDSDHGYTF.

This clone occurred a few times. This rearrangement joins TRBV25-1 to TRBJ1-5; 7 nucleotides match TRBD1. Germline V gene sequence: CDR1 MGHDK, CDR2 SYGVNS. The CDR3 runs 14 residues. The V segment lost 9 bases and the J segment 5 bases; nucleotides outside the gene matches: 10. CDR3 in amino acids: CASHLRGPDQPQHF. DNA of the CDR3: TGTGCCAGTCATTTAAGGGGGCCCGATCAGCCCCAGCATTTT. Using reference TRBV25-1 and TRBJ1-5 for the parts outside the CDR3, the full variable domain is EADIYQTPRYLVIGTGKKITLECSQTMGHDKMYWYQQDPGMELHLIHYSYGVNSTEKGDLSSESTVSRIRTEHFPLTLESARPSHTSQYLCASHLRGPDQPQHFGDGTRLSIL.

The V call is TRBV30, the J call TRBJ2-7; perhaps TRBD2 as D (5 bases). The ends were cut back, 1 base at V and 6 bases at J, with 10 bases in the middle. Germline CDR1 is GTSNPN and CDR2 is SVGIG (reference sequence). This CDR3 has 12 residues. The DNA of the CDR3 is TGTGCCTGGAGTGCGAGGGCGAGCGAGCAGTACTTC. Amino acids: CAWSARASEQYF.

This chain connects TRBV29-1 to TRBJ2-7, with TRBD2 matching over 7 bases. This CDR3 has 14 amino acids. From germline, CDR1 is SQVTM and CDR2 ANQGSEA. V lost 4 bases, J lost 3 bases, and 9 bases stayed unmatched. The CDR3 loop reads CSVGSGASGYEQYF. The CDR3 DNA reads as TGCAGCGTTGGTAGTGGGGCTAGCGGCTACGAGCAGTACTTC.

V is TRBV7-8 and J is TRBJ2-7, with 8 bases identical to TRBD2. The CDR3 length is 16 residues. The V and J ends lost 0 bases and 0 bases, in that order; junction bases with no gene match: 4. Germline CDR1 and CDR2: SGHVS and FQNEAQ. The chain's CDR3 is CASSLARLAGSYEQYF. The CDR3 DNA is TGTGCCAGCAGCTTAGCGCGGCTAGCGGGCTCCTACGAGCAGTACTTC.

This clone showed up just a few times. The chain carries TRBV7-9 and TRBJ2-3; 7 positions agree with TRBD2. The germline V gene has CDR1 SEHNR and CDR2 FQNEAQ (reference sequence). V lost 8 bases to trimming and J lost 6 bases; unmatched junction nucleotides: 11. The CDR3 runs 14 residues. The CDR3 protein is CASGNRGGADTQYF. The DNA of the CDR3 is TGTGCCAGCGGGAACCGGGGAGGGGCCGATACGCAGTATTTT.

This clone was seen more than once but under ten times. J is TRBJ2-2 and V is TRBV30, with 8 nucleotides matching TRBD2. V lost 4 bases to trimming and J lost 4 bases; unmatched junction nucleotides: 5. Per the germline V gene, CDR1 is GTSNPN and CDR2 is SVGIG (reference sequence). The CDR3 spans 14 residues. The CDR3 nucleotides are TGTGCCTGGATGAGACTAGCGCTCACCGGGGAGCTGTTTTTT. It specifies CAWMRLALTGELFF.

This clone was counted only a few times. This sequence joins TRBV25-1 and TRBJ1-1; the D is unclear. This CDR3 is built from 12 residues. Trimming cost V 2 bases and J 5 bases, with 6 bases left between them. From germline, CDR1 is MGHDK and CDR2 SYGVNS. For the CDR3, the DNA is TGTGCCAGCAGTGAACGTGGAACTGAAGCTTTCTTT. It yields the protein CASSERGTEAFF. The full variable domain, its missing parts supplied by reference TRBV25-1 and TRBJ1-1, is EADIYQTPRYLVIGTGKKITLECSQTMGHDKMYWYQQDPGMELHLIHYSYGVNSTEKGDLSSESTVSRIRTEHFPLTLESARPSHTSQYLCASSERGTEAFFGQGTRLTVV.

This chain uses TRBV7-2 with TRBJ1-2; D is uncertain. Germline-derived CDR1 and CDR2 are SGHTA and FQGNSA. Trimming took 1 base from V and 4 from J, leaving 10 bases between them. The CDR3 runs 14 residues. The CDR3 here is CASSLEWAGYGYTF. DNA for the CDR3: TGTGCCAGCAGCTTAGAGTGGGCTGGCTATGGCTACACCTTC.

This clone was found a few times. This sequence joins TRBV19 and TRBJ2-1; D perhaps matches TRBD1 (6 bases). This CDR3 has 12 amino acids. CDR1 and CDR2 (germline): LNHDA, SQIVND (reference sequence). V was clipped by 7 bases and J by 12 bases, with 16 bases between them. DNA for the CDR3: TGTGCCAGTACCGCACAGGGAGTCAGGCAGTTCTTC. Protein: CASTAQGVRQFF. The variable domain in full, completed from reference TRBV19 and TRBJ2-1, reads DGGITQSPKYLFRKEGQNVTLSCEQNLNHDAMYWYRQDPGQGLRLIYYSQIVNDFQKGDIAEGYSVSREKKESFPLTVTSAQKNPTAFYLCASTAQGVRQFFGPGTRLTVL.

The chain carries TRBV5-4 and TRBJ2-2; D ambiguous. V dropped 2 bases and J dropped 5 bases, with 1 base sitting between them. The CDR3 has 11 amino acids. The germline gives CDR1 SGHNT, CDR2 YYREEE (reference sequence). For the CDR3, the DNA is TGTGCCAGCAGCTTTACCGGGGAGCTGTTTTTT. This codes for CASSFTGELFF.

The genes are TRBV5-1 and TRBJ2-7; D ambiguous. There are 16 residues in the CDR3. With 7 bases removed from V and 3 bases from J, the gap between germline ends came to 23 bases. Germline CDR1 is SGHRS and CDR2 is YFSETQ. CDR3 in amino acids: CASCKSPGPDLYEQYF. Here the CDR3 DNA reads TGCGCCAGCTGCAAATCACCGGGTCCCGACCTCTACGAGCAGTACTTC.

This clone was counted only a few times. This rearrangement joins TRBV27 to TRBJ1-5; 7 bases agree with TRBD1. Germline V lookup: CDR1 MNHEY, CDR2 SMNVEV (reference sequence). J was trimmed by 6 bases and V by 6 bases; bases with no gene match: 5. The CDR3 is 13 amino acids. The CDR3 nucleotides read TGTGCCAGCAGCGCCGACAGGGTTCAGCCCCAGCATTTT. Translation gives CASSADRVQPQHF.

The chain links TRBV5-1 to TRBJ2-1, with 9 bases aligning to TRBD1. Germline values: CDR1 SGHRS, CDR2 YFSETQ. This CDR3 comprises 16 residues. V lost 3 bases and J lost 5; bases outside the gene matches: 9. In DNA form, the CDR3 reads TGCGCCAGCAGCTGGAGCCGGGACAGGGCCAACAATGAGCAGTTCTTC. This codes for CASSWSRDRANNEQFF.

This chain links TRBV5-4 with TRBJ2-7; TRBD2 agrees at 9 bases. This CDR3 spans 14 amino acids. V was pared by 0 bases and J by 6 bases, with 4 bases of the junction left unmatched. Germline values: CDR1 SGHNT, CDR2 YYREEE (reference sequence). The CDR3 spells CASSLVAGGPEQYF. The DNA of the CDR3 is TGTGCCAGCAGCTTGGTTGCGGGAGGGCCCGAGCAGTACTTC. The variable domain in full, completed from reference TRBV5-4 and TRBJ2-7, reads ETGVTQSPTHLIKTRGQQVTLRCSSQSGHNTVSWYQQALGQGPQFIFQYYREEENGRGNFPPRFSGLQFPNYSSELNVNALELDDSALYLCASSLVAGGPEQYFGPGTRLTVT.

The gene calls are TRBV2 and TRBJ2-7, with 7 nucleotides matching TRBD1. The J segment lost 5 bases and the V segment lost 3 bases, leaving 10 bases of the junction unmatched. This CDR3 contains 15 residues. Per the germline V gene, CDR1 is SNHLY and CDR2 is FYNNEI. CDR3: CASSEGKGGYNEQYF. The DNA of the CDR3 is TGTGCCAGCAGTGAGGGTAAAGGGGGCTACAACGAGCAGTACTTC. Full variable domain (remainder filled in from reference TRBV2 and TRBJ2-7): EPEVTQTPSHQVTQMGQEVILRCVPISNHLYFYWYRQILGQKVEFLVSFYNNEISEKSEIFDDQFSVERPDGSNFTLKIRSTKLEDSAMYFCASSEGKGGYNEQYFGPGTRLTVT.

This clone has only a few counts. V is TRBV29-1 and J is TRBJ2-1; TRBD2 is a possible D gene (6 bases). The V and J ends lost 4 bases and 8 bases respectively, with 18 bases between them. Germline values: CDR1 SQVTM, CDR2 ANQGSEA. This CDR3 region has 14 residues. The CDR3 sequence: CSVGPPRGADEQFF. CDR3 nucleotide sequence: TGCAGCGTTGGCCCCCCGCGGGGAGCCGATGAGCAGTTCTTC.

The chain has TRBV5-1 and TRBJ2-5; D is possibly TRBD2 (6 bases). Germline-derived CDR1 and CDR2 are SGHRS and YFSETQ. V lost 1 base to trimming and J lost 5 bases, with 15 bases between them. The CDR3 has 15 residues. CDR3 nucleotide sequence: TGCGCCAGCAGCTTGATTCCGGGAGCTGAGGAGACCCAGTACTTC. Its translation is CASSLIPGAEETQYF.